Below, 3 T cell receptor beta chains from the same sample are listed, as sequenced in a study of T cell responses to AZD1222 COVID-19 vaccine. Only in-frame clones appear in the TCRdb table, and some are missing; sequencing was by immunoSEQ multiplex PCR. The sample records about 160,000 clones, 88% being singletons. The source material was peripheral blood, sampled 28 days after the second AZD1222 dose. These receptors were taken from an adult who received the AZD1222 COVID-19 vaccine.

This clone was observed once. This sequence joins TRBV9 and TRBJ2-1; weak D call: TRBD1 (5 bases). Germline CDR1 SGDLS, CDR2 YYNGEE. The germline V and J ends were trimmed by 0 bases and 1 base, with 8 bases remaining between them. The CDR3 is made up of 15 amino acids. CDR3 sequence (DNA): TGTGCCAGCAGCGTAGATAGGGGTTCCTACAATGAGCAGTTCTTC. It encodes CASSVDRGSYNEQFF.

This clone came up a few times. V and J are TRBV3-1 (or the pseudogene TRBV3-2) and TRBJ1-1; D unresolved. There are 12 residues in the CDR3. The V gene's germline CDR1 is LGHDT and CDR2 YNNKEL (reference sequence). V was trimmed by 3 bases and J by 14 bases, leaving 16 bases between them. The CDR3 reads CASSHAPVRIFF. CDR3 DNA sequence: TGTGCCAGCAGCCATGCCCCTGTTAGGATCTTCTTT.

The chain couples TRBV7-7 to TRBJ2-2; 12 nucleotides line up with TRBD2. With 5 bases clipped from V and 3 bases from J, the junction kept 10 bases outside the gene matches. Germline-derived CDR1 and CDR2 are SSHAT and FNYEAQ (reference sequence). This CDR3 is 18 amino acids long. The DNA of the CDR3 is TGTGCCAGCAGCCAGGGCTCTAGCGGGGGGGCTGACACCGGGGAGCTGTTTTTT. It specifies CASSQGSSGGADTGELFF.